The source of this TCR beta chain is a study of T cell responses to AZD1222 COVID-19 vaccine. CDR3 length: 15 amino acids. V was pared by 9 bases and J by 0 bases, with 16 bases between. Germline CDR1 KGHDR, CDR2 SFDVKD. A remark on this clone: Its antigen is currently unknown.

Only in-frame clones appear in the TCRdb table, and some are missing; sequencing was by immunoSEQ multiplex PCR. The table lists some 120,000 clones, about 92% of them singletons. Second-dose recipients at about 4 or about 12 weeks were treated as one pooled group. Overall study results and limits: CD4 TCRs covered the whole spike, strongest at regions 160-218 and 743-854. Of the AZD1222 recipients, only five to seven were seropositive at baseline.

This receptor was taken from an adult who received the AZD1222 COVID-19 vaccine. This rearrangement joins TRBV24-1 to TRBJ1-1; D remains ambiguous. The source material was peripheral blood, sampled 28 days after the second AZD1222 dose. The CDR3 DNA reads as TGTGCCACCGCAGTGGGAGATGGTATGAACACTGAAGCTTTCTTT. Translating gives CATAVGDGMNTEAFF.